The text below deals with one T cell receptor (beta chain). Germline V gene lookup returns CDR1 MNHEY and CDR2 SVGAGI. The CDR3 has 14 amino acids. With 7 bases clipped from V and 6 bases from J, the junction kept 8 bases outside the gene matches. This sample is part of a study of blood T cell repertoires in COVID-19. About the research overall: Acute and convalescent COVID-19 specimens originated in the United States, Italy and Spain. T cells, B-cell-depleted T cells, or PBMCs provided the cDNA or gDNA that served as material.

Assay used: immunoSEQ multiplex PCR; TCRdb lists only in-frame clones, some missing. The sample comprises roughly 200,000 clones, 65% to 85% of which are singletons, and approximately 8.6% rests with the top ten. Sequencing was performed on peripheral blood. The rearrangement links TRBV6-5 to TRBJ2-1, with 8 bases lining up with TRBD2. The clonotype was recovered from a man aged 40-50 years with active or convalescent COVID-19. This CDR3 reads CASTPPGLVNEQFF. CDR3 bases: TGTGCCAGCACCCCCCCGGGACTAGTCAATGAGCAGTTCTTC.